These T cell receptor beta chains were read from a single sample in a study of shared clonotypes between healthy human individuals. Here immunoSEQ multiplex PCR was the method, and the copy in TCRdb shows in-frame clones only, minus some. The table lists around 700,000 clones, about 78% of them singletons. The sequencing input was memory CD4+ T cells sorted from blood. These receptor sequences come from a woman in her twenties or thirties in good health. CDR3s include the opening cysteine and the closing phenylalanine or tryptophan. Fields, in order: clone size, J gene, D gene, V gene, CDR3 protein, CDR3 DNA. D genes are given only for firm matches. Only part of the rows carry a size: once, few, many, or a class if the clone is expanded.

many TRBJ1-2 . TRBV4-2 CASSQDRQPRRGYTF TGTGCCAGCAGCCAAGATCGGCAGCCCAGACGCGGCTACACCTTC
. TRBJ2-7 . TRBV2 CASTVYTEQYF TGTGCCAGCACGGTTTACACCGAGCAGTACTTC
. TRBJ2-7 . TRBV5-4 CASSLAREQYF TGTGCCAGCAGCTTGGCTCGGGAGCAGTACTTC
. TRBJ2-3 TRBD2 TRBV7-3 CASSLTLAGGRNTQYF TGTGCCAGCAGCTTAACGCTAGCGGGAGGGCGGAATACGCAGTATTTT
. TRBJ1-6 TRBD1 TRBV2 CATRQGGNSPLHF TGTGCCACCAGACAGGGAGGGAACTCACCCCTCCACTTT
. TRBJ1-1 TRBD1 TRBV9 CASSGDRGSGEAFF TGTGCCAGCAGCGGGGACAGGGGGTCTGGTGAAGCTTTCTTT
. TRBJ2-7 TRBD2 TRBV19 CASSNSGGSSYEQYF TGTGCCAGTAGCAATTCCGGCGGGAGCTCCTACGAGCAGTACTTC
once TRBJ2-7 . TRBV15 CATSRESGAYEQYF TGTGCCACCAGCAGAGAGAGCGGAGCCTACGAGCAGTACTTC
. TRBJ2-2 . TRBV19 CASSMGYRANTGELFF TGTGCCAGTAGTATGGGGTACAGGGCGAACACCGGGGAGCTGTTTTTT
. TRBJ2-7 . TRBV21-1 CASSKVPGVSYEQYF TGTGCCAGCAGCAAAGTGCCCGGGGTCTCCTACGAGCAGTACTTC
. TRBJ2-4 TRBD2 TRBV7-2 CASSLIGGAKNIQYF TGTGCCAGCAGCCTCATCGGGGGGGCCAAAAACATTCAGTACTTC
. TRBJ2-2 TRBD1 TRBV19 CASRPGQSYTGELFF TGTGCCAGTAGGCCGGGACAGAGCTACACCGGGGAGCTGTTTTTT
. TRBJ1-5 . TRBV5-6 CASSFVGQPQHF TGTGCCAGCAGCTTCGTGGGGCAGCCCCAGCATTTT
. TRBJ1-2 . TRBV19 CASSTPPDGRVHYGYTF TGTGCCAGTAGTACCCCCCCGGACGGCAGAGTGCACTATGGCTACACCTTC
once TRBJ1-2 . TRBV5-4 CASDSLPGKTYGYTF TGTGCCAGCGATAGCCTCCCAGGAAAGACCTATGGCTACACCTTC
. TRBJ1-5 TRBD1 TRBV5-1 CASSLEGDRGQPQHF TGCGCCAGCAGCTTGGAGGGGGACAGGGGCCAGCCCCAGCATTTT
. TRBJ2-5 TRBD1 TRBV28 CASSRTGARETQYF TGTGCCAGCAGCCGGACAGGCGCAAGAGAGACCCAGTACTTC
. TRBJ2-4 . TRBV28 CASSLRQGAIAKNIQYF TGTGCCAGCAGTTTACGGCAGGGCGCAATAGCCAAAAACATTCAGTACTTC
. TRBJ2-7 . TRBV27 CASSPGARVWYEQYF TGTGCCAGCAGCCCGGGGGCGAGGGTCTGGTACGAGCAGTACTTC
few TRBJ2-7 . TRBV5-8 CASREDRYF TGTGCCAGCAGGGAGGATCGGTACTTC